The count of the clone carrying this T cell receptor (beta chain) is one. This entry comes from a study of blood T cell repertoires in COVID-19. Study details: The study drew acute and convalescent COVID-19 samples from the United States, Italy and Spain.

Looked up from germline, CDR1 is MDHEN and CDR2 is SYDVKM. Losses at the gene ends were 6 bases for V and 3 bases for J; bases not matched to a gene: 10. This CDR3 is built from 15 residues. Per the original data handling: Amplification of reference gene primers provided the estimated nucleated cell counts. This table comes from immunoSEQ multiplex PCR, and its TCRdb copy is limited to in-frame clones, with some not included. V and J calls and clone size are copied from that table; D and trimming were computed from the DNA. The data contain around 65,000 clones, about 90% of them seen just once; the ten biggest clones take up approximately 15%.

This receptor was obtained from a human donor in a cohort sampled during active COVID-19. Sequencing was done on a sample of peripheral blood. V and J are TRBV28 and TRBJ2-7; 8 nucleotides match TRBD2. The CDR3 bases are TGTGCCAGCAGCCGGGACGGGACTAGGATCTACGAGCAGTACTTC. This codes for CASSRDGTRIYEQYF. The whole variable domain, remainder taken from reference TRBV28 and TRBJ2-7, is DVKVTQSSRYLVKRTGEKVFLECVQDMDHENMFWYRQDPGLGLRLIYFSYDVKMKEKGDIPEGYSVSREKKERFSLILESASTNQTSMYLCASSRDGTRIYEQYFGPGTRLTVT.